The rows below give T cell receptor beta chains drawn from one sample of a study of blood T cell repertoires in COVID-19. TCRdb keeps only in-frame clones here, not all; method: immunoSEQ multiplex PCR. The sample lists 210,000 or so clones; 88% were seen once. Sequenced sample: peripheral blood. The receptors were sampled from a woman aged 60 to 75 with acute or convalescent COVID-19. Each CDR3 is given with its conserved first and last residue. The D gene is left open where the match is weak. Expanded clones are given a class, and other clones once, few, many or no size at all.

13,NA,TRBJ2-7,TRBD2,TRBV24-1,CATRAGGDHEQYF,TGTGCCACCAGGGCGGGAGGGGACCACGAGCAGTACTTC
15,NA,TRBJ2-7,NA,TRBV7-9,CASSKDTTSSYEQYF,TGTGCCAGCAGTAAAGACACGACGAGCTCCTACGAGCAGTACTTC
15,NA,TRBJ2-3,NA,TRBV4-1,CASSQVGRGRNTQYF,TGCGCCAGCAGCCAAGTGGGCAGGGGGAGGAATACGCAGTATTTT
14,NA,TRBJ1-5,TRBD1,TRBV2,CASRGQGSNQPQHF,TGTGCCAGCAGAGGACAGGGTAGCAATCAGCCCCAGCATTTT
14,NA,TRBJ2-1,TRBD2,TRBV5-4,CASSGLAGYNEQFF,TGTGCCAGCAGTGGACTAGCGGGATACAATGAGCAGTTCTTC
15,NA,TRBJ1-2,TRBD1,TRBV25-1,CASSDPGTGNYGYTF,TGTGCCAGCAGTGACCCGGGGACAGGGAACTATGGCTACACCTTC
14,NA,TRBJ2-3,TRBD1,TRBV19,CASSLGQYTDTQYF,TGTGCCAGTAGTCTGGGACAGTACACAGATACGCAGTATTTT
16,NA,TRBJ2-5,TRBD1,TRBV5-4,CASSSTGTGGFKTQYF,TGTGCCAGCAGTTCTACCGGGACAGGGGGCTTCAAGACCCAGTACTTC
17,NA,TRBJ2-7,NA,TRBV28,CASRGADVRTSVYEQYF,TGTGCCAGCAGGGGGGCCGATGTAAGGACCTCGGTCTACGAGCAGTACTTC
15,NA,TRBJ1-1,NA,TRBV28,CASTLPLGANTEAFF,TGTGCCAGCACCCTTCCCCTTGGGGCGAACACTGAAGCTTTCTTT
14,NA,TRBJ1-2,TRBD1,TRBV5-1,CASSLEQGANGYTF,TGCGCCAGCAGCTTGGAACAGGGGGCAAATGGCTACACCTTC
12,NA,TRBJ2-7,NA,TRBV12-3/TRBV12-4,CASSLDGHEQYF,TGTGCCAGCAGTTTAGACGGTCACGAGCAGTACTTC
14,NA,TRBJ1-6,TRBD1,TRBV5-6,CASSFRTGIAPLHF,TGTGCCAGCAGCTTCAGGACAGGGATTGCACCCCTCCACTTT
13,NA,TRBJ2-7,TRBD1,TRBV19,CASKGTGSYEQYF,TGTGCCAGTAAAGGGACAGGGTCCTACGAGCAGTACTTC
15,NA,TRBJ1-4,TRBD1,TRBV6-5,CASSTPTGVNEKLFF,TGTGCCAGCAGTACCCCGACAGGGGTTAATGAAAAACTGTTTTTT
12,NA,TRBJ2-7,NA,TRBV28,CASTSDSYEQYF,TGTGCCAGCACCTCGGACAGCTACGAGCAGTACTTC
14,once,TRBJ2-7,TRBD1,TRBV5-1,CASSFGQDIYEQYF,TGCGCCAGCAGCTTCGGACAGGACATCTACGAGCAGTACTTC
14,NA,TRBJ1-2,NA,TRBV6-5,CASREEGLFYGYTF,TGTGCCAGCCGAGAGGAGGGTTTATTCTATGGCTACACCTTC
12,NA,TRBJ2-7,TRBD1,TRBV7-2,CASSSSRDRPIF,TGTGCCAGCAGCAGTAGCCGGGACAGGCCGATCTTC
14,NA,TRBJ1-4,TRBD1,TRBV28,CASSRTGVGEKLFF,TGTGCCAGCAGTCGGACAGGGGTTGGTGAAAAACTGTTTTTT
13,NA,TRBJ1-1,NA,TRBV2,CASSVGRRAEAFF,TGTGCCAGCAGTGTAGGTCGGCGGGCTGAAGCTTTCTTT
21,NA,TRBJ2-1,TRBD2,TRBV4-1,CASSQEWRAAGGPKTYNEQFF,TGCGCCAGCAGCCAGGAGTGGAGGGCAGCGGGGGGCCCAAAAACCTACAATGAGCAGTTCTTC
15,NA,TRBJ1-2,TRBD1,TRBV6-6,CASSSRTGAGYGYTF,TGTGCCAGCAGTTCCAGGACAGGGGCTGGCTATGGCTACACCTTC
13,NA,TRBJ2-2,NA,TRBV12-3/TRBV12-4,CASTLSNTGELFF,TGTGCCAGCACTCTTAGCAACACCGGGGAGCTGTTTTTT
15,NA,TRBJ1-5,TRBD1,TRBV24-1,CATSDADRGDQPQHF,TGTGCCACCAGTGATGCGGACAGGGGGGATCAGCCCCAGCATTTT
14,NA,TRBJ2-3,NA,TRBV6-5,CASEGIEGTDTQYF,TGTGCCAGTGAGGGAATTGAAGGGACAGATACGCAGTATTTT
15,NA,TRBJ2-3,TRBD1,TRBV5-1,CASSSGTGTADTQYF,TGCGCCAGCAGCTCCGGGACAGGGACAGCAGATACGCAGTATTTT
16,few,TRBJ1-6,TRBD1,TRBV5-1,CASSLAGQGYNSPLHF,TGCGCCAGCAGCTTGGCGGGACAGGGGTATAATTCACCCCTCCACTTT
16,NA,TRBJ1-4,NA,TRBV7-9,CASSLGDTSTNEKLFF,TGTGCCAGCAGCTTAGGGGACACCTCAACTAATGAAAAACTGTTTTTT
15,NA,TRBJ1-4,TRBD1,TRBV19,CASSTSGGAGEKLFF,TGTGCCAGTAGTACCTCAGGGGGCGCAGGGGAAAAACTGTTTTTT
15,NA,TRBJ2-6,NA,TRBV5-1,CASSLGGPGANVLTF,TGCGCCAGCAGCTTGGGAGGGCCTGGGGCCAACGTCCTGACTTTC